This record covers a single T cell receptor (beta chain). The data derive from a study of shared clonotypes between healthy human individuals. In the original workflow: Filtering of immunoSEQ junctional sequences could not match full-length read filtering. Using immunoSEQ multiplex PCR, the repertoire was profiled, and TCRdb retains in-frame clones only, with some absent. The V and J calls and the clone size are those of that table, but D and trimming were determined from the DNA. Of some 530,000 clones listed, over 75% are singletons. The sequence came from a woman aged 40 to 50 in good health. Some clones in this sample may be carry-over from other donors' samples. Material for sequencing was PBMCs.

The CDR3 DNA sequence: TGTGCCAGCAGCCCGGAAGGGGATCGTAGCTATGGCTACACCTTC. This sequence encodes CASSPEGDRSYGYTF. The V call is TRBV5-4, the J call TRBJ1-2, with D maybe TRBD1 (5 bases). V gave up 4 bases and J gave up 4 bases, with 17 bases separating them. This CDR3 contains 15 residues. The V gene's germline CDR1 is SGHNT and CDR2 YYREEE (reference sequence).